This T cell receptor beta chain was documented in a study of T-cell reconstitution after alpha-beta-depleted transplantation in children listed by TCRdb under 2016. Describing the broader study: Using TCR repertoire profiling, the study quantitatively followed how T-cell immune reconstitution unfolded in children after TCRalphabeta/CD19-depleted allogeneic hematopoietic cell transplantation.

On this clonotype itself: The specificity of this receptor is unknown. No qualities accompany the bases; no much larger clone lies one base away.

Reading from cysteine to phenylalanine, the CDR3 counts 14 amino acids. Only the CDR3 region is kept as DNA, spanning 42 bases read in frame from base 1. V and J are truncated by 3 bases and 6 bases respectively, leaving an intervening sequence of 13 bases. The germline V gene specifies SGHRS as CDR1 and YFSETQ as CDR2. Library preparation used PCR. TCRdb shows the sequencer as Illumina HiSeq 2500. Molecular barcoding was employed in the preparation of TCR libraries, with unique molecular identifiers being used to normalize TCRbeta repertoire quantification. TCRdb trimmed public reads at Q25 via fastp, called clones via MiXCR and kept in-frame beta chains. Rows are combined by CDR3 protein, so each entry shows the most common genes and DNA. The sample yields under 450,000 distinct CDR3 sequences; roughly 13% were counted once. The ten largest clones take up around 4.1% of the sample.

The chain was built from TRBV5-1 and TRBJ2-1, with no D gene named confidently. The sequences come from PBMCs, collected from the stem cell graft. This TCR was sampled from a human donor who donated a stem cell graft to a child with Fanconi anemia. This receptor carries the CDR3 CASSSPGLVNEQFF. The sequenced DNA: TGCGCCAGCAGCTCCCCCGGGCTTGTCAATGAGCAGTTCTTC.